The 18 T cell receptor beta chains given below trace back to one sample, sequenced in a study of cytomegalovirus exposure and HLA in healthy donors (dated by TCRdb to the late 2010s). Libraries were constructed by the immunoSEQ multiplex PCR assay. For the multiplex PCR, a mixture combining 60 forward primers for TCR Vbeta segments and 13 reverse primers for TCR Jbeta segments was used. Imported from immuneACCESS, the table was reduced by TCRdb to in-frame sequences with V and J called. These copies leave out some clones; in studies compared against another copy, an unresolved V gene accounts for under half, and the cause of the remainder is not known. The sample profile shows around 210,000 clones; under 85% of them were found once. Roughly 1.5% of the sample lies in the top ten. The sequenced material came from PBMCs. The receptors here all came from a man aged 50 to 60 in good health and CMV-seronegative.

The J gene is TRBJ2-1, the V gene TRBV27, with 10 bases aligning to TRBD2. The CDR3 loop spans 15 amino acids. V lost 5 bases, J lost 6 bases, and 7 bases stayed unmatched. CDR1 and CDR2 from the germline V gene are MNHEY and SMNVEV (reference sequence). The chain's CDR3 is CASSPRTSGSNEQFF. CDR3 bases: TGTGCCAGCAGTCCTCGGACTAGCGGTTCCAATGAGCAGTTCTTC.

This chain uses TRBV6-1 with TRBJ2-1; 11 bases match TRBD2. The CDR3 extends over 15 amino acids. Germline CDR1 is MNHNS and CDR2 is SASEGT. The trim removed 7 bases at V and 7 bases at J, leaving 9 bases unmatched. In DNA, the CDR3 is TGTGCCAGCAAGGCACTAGCGGGAGTTGCTAATGAGCAGTTCTTC. It yields the protein CASKALAGVANEQFF.

The rearrangement links TRBV19 to TRBJ2-7, with D possibly being TRBD2 (6 bases). V was shortened by 2 bases and J by 6 bases, with 14 bases between the two germline ends. This CDR3 region has 14 residues. Germline V lookup: CDR1 LNHDA, CDR2 SQIVND (reference sequence). CDR3 sequence (DNA): TGTGCCAGTAGTATACTTCCGGGAGTAATCGAGCAGTACTTC. Amino acid sequence: CASSILPGVIEQYF.

For the CDR3, the DNA is TGTGCCAGCAGCGCAGGGAAGGGAGGGAGTAATGAAAAACTGTTTTTT. Translated, it gives CASSAGKGGSNEKLFF. The V call is TRBV9, the J call TRBJ1-4, with D maybe TRBD1 (5 bases). The germline V and J ends were trimmed by 3 bases and 4 bases, with 16 bases remaining between them. This CDR3 has 16 amino acids. Germline V CDR1 and CDR2: SGDLS, YYNGEE.

This chain uses TRBV28 with TRBJ2-2, with 8 positions matching TRBD1. The CDR3 has 15 residues. Per germline, CDR1 MDHEN and CDR2 SYDVKM. V lost 6 bases, J lost 0 bases, and 3 bases stayed unmatched. The CDR3 region is CASRWDRTNTGELFF. In DNA form, the CDR3 reads TGTGCCAGCAGATGGGACAGGACGAACACCGGGGAGCTGTTTTTT.

The rearrangement joins TRBV30 to TRBJ2-2, with TRBD2 identical over 9 bases. This CDR3 is 14 amino acids long. V lost 8 bases to trimming and J lost 1 base; unmatched junction nucleotides: 5. Germline V lookup: CDR1 GTSNPN, CDR2 SVGIG (reference sequence). CDR3 residues: CARDSGRNTGELFF. The CDR3 DNA sequence: TGTGCCAGGGATAGCGGGAGGAACACCGGGGAGCTGTTTTTT.

The table lists this clone with a few counts. J is TRBJ1-2 and V is TRBV9; the D gene is possibly TRBD1 (5 bases). The CDR3 runs to 15 residues. Germline CDR1 SGDLS, CDR2 YYNGEE. The ends were cut back, 4 bases at V and 7 bases at J, with 20 bases in the middle. Written as DNA, the CDR3 is TGTGCCAGCAGCCAATCCCCTGGGGGGGAGGGTGGCTACACCTTC. Its protein product is CASSQSPGGEGGYTF.

This clone was seen more than once but under ten times. This chain links TRBV5-1 with TRBJ2-3, with 10 bases identical to TRBD2. J lost 3 bases, V lost 4 bases, and 14 bases had no gene match. From germline, CDR1 is SGHRS and CDR2 YFSETQ. The CDR3 is made up of 18 amino acids. The CDR3 loop is CASSPQGASGSRTDTQYF. DNA for the CDR3: TGCGCCAGCAGCCCTCAGGGGGCTAGCGGGAGTAGGACAGATACGCAGTATTTT.

The chain links TRBV6-6 to TRBJ2-1; TRBD2 matches at 13 bases. The V segment lost 4 bases and the J segment 5 bases; nucleotides outside the gene matches: 2. CDR3 size: 15 residues. CDR1 is MNHNY and CDR2 is SVGAGI in the germline V gene (reference sequence). CDR3 DNA sequence: TGTGCCAGCAGTTCCGGGACTAGCGGGAACAATGAGCAGTTCTTC. Translated: CASSSGTSGNNEQFF.

This clone was seen only once. J is TRBJ2-7 and V is TRBV27, with D possibly matching TRBD2 (6 bases). V was clipped by 6 bases and J by 3 bases, with 18 bases between them. The CDR3 sequence is 15 residues long. The germline V gene encodes CDR1 MNHEY and CDR2 SMNVEV (reference sequence). The CDR3 sequence: CASSSSGRTFYEQYF. The CDR3 DNA reads TGTGCCAGCAGCTCCAGCGGGCGGACCTTCTACGAGCAGTACTTC.

Details on this clone: Within the sample, other DNA sequences also encode this same CDR3. The rearrangement uses TRBV27 and TRBJ2-7; 9 bases fit TRBD2. J gave up 11 bases and V 0 bases, and 11 bases lay outside the gene matches. CDR3 length: 15 residues. Germline V gene lookup returns CDR1 MNHEY and CDR2 SMNVEV (reference sequence). CDR3 region: CASSLSGLAGSLKYF. CDR3 nucleotides: TGTGCCAGCAGTTTATCCGGTCTAGCGGGGTCTTTGAAGTACTTC.

The V and J genes are TRBV6-1 and TRBJ2-5; 10 bases map to TRBD1. The V segment lost 7 bases and the J segment 1 base; nucleotides outside the gene matches: 6. CDR3 length: 15 residues. Germline values: CDR1 MNHNS, CDR2 SASEGT. CDR3 sequence reads: CASNQGQGFQETQYF. CDR3 sequence (DNA): TGTGCCAGCAACCAGGGACAGGGGTTCCAAGAGACCCAGTACTTC.

The rearrangement joins TRBV28 to TRBJ2-1; TRBD2 matches 9 bases. Per germline, CDR1 MDHEN and CDR2 SYDVKM. V shed 3 bases and J 9 bases; nucleotides not matched to a gene: 6. This CDR3 region has 14 residues. DNA of the CDR3: TGTGCCAGCAGTTTCAGCGGGAGGTTGGCTGAGCAGTTCTTC. This codes for CASSFSGRLAEQFF. Full variable domain (missing parts from reference TRBV28 and TRBJ2-1): DVKVTQSSRYLVKRTGEKVFLECVQDMDHENMFWYRQDPGLGLRLIYFSYDVKMKEKGDIPEGYSVSREKKERFSLILESASTNQTSMYLCASSFSGRLAEQFFGPGTRLTVL.

This rearrangement joins TRBV6-5 to TRBJ1-3; D not resolved. Germline CDR1 MNHEY, CDR2 SVGAGI. Trimming took off 3 bases at V and 9 bases at J, with 15 bases between the two ends. This CDR3 has 14 residues. This chain's CDR3 is CASSYFLGDGTIYF. The CDR3 DNA reads TGTGCCAGCAGTTATTTCCTCGGAGATGGCACCATATATTTT.

This clone was observed once. The gene calls are TRBV5-4 and TRBJ2-5; TRBD2 aligns across 11 bases. The germline V gene encodes CDR1 SGHNT and CDR2 YYREEE (reference sequence). The CDR3 runs 16 residues. V trimming: 4 bases; J trimming: 10 bases; junction bases outside the gene matches: 15. The CDR3 protein is CASSSGTSGGLGIQYF. CDR3 nucleotides: TGTGCCAGCAGCAGCGGGACTAGCGGAGGTTTGGGTATCCAGTACTTC.

The chain recombines TRBV7-2 with TRBJ1-2, with D tentatively TRBD1 (6 bases). CDR1 SGHTA and CDR2 FQGNSA come from the germline V gene. The CDR3 sequence is 16 residues long. The germline V and J ends were trimmed by 2 bases and 8 bases, with 21 bases remaining between them. CDR3: CASSLSPGGRAGGYTF. CDR3 DNA sequence: TGTGCCAGCAGCTTAAGCCCGGGGGGCAGGGCGGGCGGCTACACCTTC.

The J gene is TRBJ2-1, the V gene TRBV2; 7 bases fit TRBD2. The CDR3 is 16 residues long. After removal of 2 bases from V and 5 bases from J, the junction contained 9 bases not matched to a gene. Germline assignment: CDR1 SNHLY and CDR2 FYNNEI. The CDR3 coding sequence is TGTGCCAGCAGTGAATGGGCGGGAGTTTTCGACAATGAGCAGTTCTTC. It is translated as CASSEWAGVFDNEQFF.

The rearrangement uses TRBV28 and TRBJ2-7; tentatively, D is TRBD2 (6 bases). The CDR3 covers 15 residues. CDR1 is MDHEN, CDR2 SYDVKM, per germline. Between the trimmed V and J ends, which lost 7 bases and 7 bases, there was a span of 23 bases. The CDR3: CASTSEGRGGGEQYF. Here the CDR3 DNA reads TGTGCCAGCACCTCGGAGGGTAGGGGTGGTGGGGAGCAGTACTTC.